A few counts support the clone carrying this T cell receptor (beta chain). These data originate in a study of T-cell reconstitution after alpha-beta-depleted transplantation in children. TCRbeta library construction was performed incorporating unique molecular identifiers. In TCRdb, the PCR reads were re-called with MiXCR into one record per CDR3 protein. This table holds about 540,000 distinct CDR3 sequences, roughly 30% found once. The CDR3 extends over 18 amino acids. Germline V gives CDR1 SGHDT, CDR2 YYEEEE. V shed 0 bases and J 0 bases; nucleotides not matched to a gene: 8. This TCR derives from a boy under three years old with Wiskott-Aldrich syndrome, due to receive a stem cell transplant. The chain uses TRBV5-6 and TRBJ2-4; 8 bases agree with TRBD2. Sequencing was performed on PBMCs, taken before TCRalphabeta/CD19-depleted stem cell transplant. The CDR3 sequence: CASSLGLAGLTAKNIQYF. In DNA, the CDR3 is TGTGCCAGCAGCTTGGGGCTAGCGGGTTTAACAGCCAAAAACATTCAGTACTTC. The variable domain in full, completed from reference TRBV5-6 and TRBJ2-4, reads DAGVTQSPTHLIKTRGQQVTLRCSPKSGHDTVSWYQQALGQGPQFIFQYYEEEERQRGNFPDRFSGHQFPNYSSELNVNALLLGDSALYLCASSLGLAGLTAKNIQYFGAGTRLSVL.